The clone carrying this TCR beta chain was seen at least ten times. Its antigen remains unidentified. This sample is drawn from a study of beta chain features in type 1 diabetes. Points from the study as a whole: Patients' naive, central memory and Treg TCRB repertoires seemed closer to one another than those of healthy donors. Moderate yet significant TCRB CDR3 shortening was seen in Type 1 diabetes patients in all four CD4+ subsets.

The CDR3 loop spans 12 amino acids. CDR1 and CDR2 (germline): SGHDT, YYEEEE. The V and J ends lost 4 bases and 6 bases respectively, with 9 bases between them. Sequenced material consisted of expressed TCRB transcripts (all of the isolated RNA was reverse transcribed). Profiling relied on immunoSEQ multiplex PCR, and the TCRdb table lists in-frame clones only, not all of them. The sample holds around 340,000 clones; about a tenth are singletons and the top ten take 1%. The V gene is TRBV5-6, the J gene TRBJ2-3; possibly TRBD2 for D (6 bases). The sequenced sample consisted of central memory CD4+ T cells from blood. The TCR sequence derives from a man under 40 with type 1 diabetes. For the CDR3, the DNA is TGTGCCAGCAGCCCGGAGGGGGATACGCAGTATTTT. Its protein product is CASSPEGDTQYF.